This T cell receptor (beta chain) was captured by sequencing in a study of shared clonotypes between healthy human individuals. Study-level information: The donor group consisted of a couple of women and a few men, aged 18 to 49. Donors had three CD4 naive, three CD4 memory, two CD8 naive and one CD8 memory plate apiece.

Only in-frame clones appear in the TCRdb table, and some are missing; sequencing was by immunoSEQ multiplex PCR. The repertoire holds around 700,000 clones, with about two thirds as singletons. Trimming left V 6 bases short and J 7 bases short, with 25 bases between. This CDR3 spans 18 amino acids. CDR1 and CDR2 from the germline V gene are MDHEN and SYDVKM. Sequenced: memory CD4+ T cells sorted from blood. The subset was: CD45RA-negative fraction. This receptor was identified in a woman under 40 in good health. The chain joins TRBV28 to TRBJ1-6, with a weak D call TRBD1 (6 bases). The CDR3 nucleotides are TGTGCCAGCAGCCTCACTCGCACAGGGTTTTTTAAGAATTCACCCCTCCACTTT. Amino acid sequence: CASSLTRTGFFKNSPLHF. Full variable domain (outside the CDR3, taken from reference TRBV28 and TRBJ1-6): DVKVTQSSRYLVKRTGEKVFLECVQDMDHENMFWYRQDPGLGLRLIYFSYDVKMKEKGDIPEGYSVSREKKERFSLILESASTNQTSMYLCASSLTRTGFFKNSPLHFGNGTRLTVT.